Below are 10 T cell receptor beta chains sequenced from a single sample in a study of T cell responses to AZD1222 COVID-19 vaccine. TCRdb keeps only in-frame clones here, not all; method: immunoSEQ multiplex PCR. The sample lists 95,000 to 150,000 clones, roughly nine tenths occurring once. The specimen was peripheral blood, collected on day 0 of AZD1222 vaccination. These receptors all come from an adult in good health.

J is TRBJ2-7 and V is TRBV28; 7 positions match TRBD1. The V gene's germline CDR1 is MDHEN and CDR2 SYDVKM. Trimming took 6 bases from V and 8 from J; bases not matched to a gene: 13. The CDR3 covers 14 residues. This chain's CDR3 is CASRGDRNYGQQYF. The DNA of the CDR3 is TGTGCCAGCAGGGGGGACAGAAATTACGGACAGCAGTACTTC.

The chain has TRBV13 and TRBJ2-1; unclear D gene. The V end was cut by 0 bases, the J end by 6 bases, with 6 bases between. CDR1 and CDR2 (germline): PRHDT, FYEKMQ (reference sequence). This CDR3 is 13 amino acids long. DNA for the CDR3: TGTGCCAGCAGCTTAGGCCTCGGCAATGAGCAGTTCTTC. The encoded protein is CASSLGLGNEQFF. The full variable domain, its missing parts supplied by reference TRBV13 and TRBJ2-1, is AAGVIQSPRHLIKEKRETATLKCYPIPRHDTVYWYQQGPGQDPQFLISFYEKMQSDKGSIPDRFSAQQFSDYHSELNMSSLELGDSALYFCASSLGLGNEQFFGPGTRLTVL.

The rearrangement uses TRBV2 and TRBJ1-2, with TRBD1 as a possible D gene (5 bases). Germline CDR1 reads SNHLY; CDR2 reads FYNNEI. CDR3 length: 12 residues. V lost 1 base and J lost 8, with 8 bases in between. The CDR3 coding sequence is TGTGCCAGCAGTGAAGAGGGGATCGGCTACACCTTC. Residues: CASSEEGIGYTF.

This chain links TRBV5-4 with TRBJ2-7; D gene ambiguous. The CDR3 totals 12 residues. CDR1 SGHNT and CDR2 YYREEE come from the germline V gene (reference sequence). V shed 1 base and J shed 3 bases, with 5 bases lying between them. CDR3 sequence (DNA): TGTGCCAGCAGCTTGTCCAGCTACGAGCAGTACTTC. As protein: CASSLSSYEQYF.

The chain uses TRBV7-2 and TRBJ2-5; the D gene could be TRBD1 or TRBD2 (5 bases each). This CDR3 has 11 amino acids. CDR1 SGHTA and CDR2 FQGNSA come from the germline V gene. V dropped 7 bases and J dropped 12 bases, with 15 bases sitting between them. The CDR3 protein is CASTSGPSKYF. The CDR3 DNA reads as TGTGCCAGCACCTCGGGACCCTCTAAGTACTTC. Variable domain in full (rest from reference TRBV7-2 and TRBJ2-5): GAGVSQSPSNKVTEKGKDVELRCDPISGHTALYWYRQSLGQGLEFLIYFQGNSAPDKSGLPSDRFSAERTGGSVSTLTIQRTQQEDSAVYLCASTSGPSKYFGPGTRLLVL.

The V gene is TRBV11-2, the J gene TRBJ2-3, with 11 bases fitting TRBD2. Germline-derived CDR1 and CDR2 are SGHAT and FQNNGV. CDR3 size: 19 residues. V lost 0 bases to trimming and J lost 0 bases; unmatched junction nucleotides: 8. In DNA, the CDR3 is TGTGCCAGCAGCTTAGATCCCGGACTAGCGGGCATTAGCACAGATACGCAGTATTTT. Translation gives CASSLDPGLAGISTDTQYF.

The V gene is TRBV4-2, the J gene TRBJ1-5; a possible D gene is TRBD1 (6 bases). Germline lookup yields CDR1 LGHNA and CDR2 YNFKEQ. V lost 0 bases and J 6 bases, leaving 9 bases between the germline ends. The CDR3 extends over 14 amino acids. The CDR3 loop reads CASSQDWGAQPQHF. The CDR3 region has the DNA TGTGCCAGCAGCCAAGATTGGGGGGCTCAGCCCCAGCATTTT.

The V gene is TRBV5-6, the J gene TRBJ1-2; D ambiguous. CDR3 length: 13 amino acids. The ends were cut back, 1 base at V and 2 bases at J, with 6 bases in the middle. CDR1 and CDR2 (germline): SGHDT, YYEEEE. The CDR3, as DNA: TGTGCCAGCAGCTTGATTCAAAACTATGGCTACACCTTC. Translated: CASSLIQNYGYTF.

The chain recombines TRBV19 with TRBJ1-3; D gene unclear. CDR1 is LNHDA and CDR2 is SQIVND in the germline V gene (reference sequence). Trimming removed 3 bases at V and 2 bases at J, with 14 bases between. This CDR3 has 16 amino acids. The CDR3 DNA is TGTGCCAGTAGTATGGAGGCCCTCGCTGCTGGAAACACCATATATTTT. This translates into CASSMEALAAGNTIYF.

The chain links TRBV27 to TRBJ1-5; weak D call: TRBD1 (6 bases). Germline CDR1 is MNHEY and CDR2 is SMNVEV (reference sequence). V was shortened by 0 bases and J by 6 bases, with 9 bases between the two germline ends. This CDR3 is 14 amino acids long. The CDR3 nucleotides read TGTGCCAGCAGTTTATCGGGGGGCAGTCAGCCCCAGCATTTT. Encoded protein: CASSLSGGSQPQHF.